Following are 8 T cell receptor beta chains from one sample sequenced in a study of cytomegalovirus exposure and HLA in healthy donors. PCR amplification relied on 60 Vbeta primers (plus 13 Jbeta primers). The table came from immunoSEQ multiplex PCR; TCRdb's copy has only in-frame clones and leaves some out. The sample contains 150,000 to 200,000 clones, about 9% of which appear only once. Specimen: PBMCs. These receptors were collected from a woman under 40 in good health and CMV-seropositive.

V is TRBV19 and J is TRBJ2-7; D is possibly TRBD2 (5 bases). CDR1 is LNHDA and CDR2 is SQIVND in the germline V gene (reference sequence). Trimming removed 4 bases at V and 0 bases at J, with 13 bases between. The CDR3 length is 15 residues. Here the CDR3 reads CASSSGLASSYEQYF. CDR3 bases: TGTGCCAGTAGTAGCGGACTCGCCAGCTCCTACGAGCAGTACTTC.

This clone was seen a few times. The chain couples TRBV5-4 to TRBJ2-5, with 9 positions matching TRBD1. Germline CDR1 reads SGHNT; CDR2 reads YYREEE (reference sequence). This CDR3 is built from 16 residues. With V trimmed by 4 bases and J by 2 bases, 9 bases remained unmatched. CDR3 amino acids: CASSPYRGRGQETQYF. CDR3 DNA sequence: TGTGCCAGCAGCCCCTACAGGGGGCGGGGGCAAGAGACCCAGTACTTC. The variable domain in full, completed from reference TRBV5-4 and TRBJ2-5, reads ETGVTQSPTHLIKTRGQQVTLRCSSQSGHNTVSWYQQALGQGPQFIFQYYREEENGRGNFPPRFSGLQFPNYSSELNVNALELDDSALYLCASSPYRGRGQETQYFGPGTRLLVL.

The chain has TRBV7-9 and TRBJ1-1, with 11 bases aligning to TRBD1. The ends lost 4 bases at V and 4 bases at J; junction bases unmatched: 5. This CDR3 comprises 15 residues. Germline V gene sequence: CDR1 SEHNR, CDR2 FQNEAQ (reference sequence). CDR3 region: CASSSLDRGLTEAFF. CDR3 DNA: TGTGCCAGCAGCTCTCTGGACAGGGGGCTCACTGAAGCTTTCTTT.

Here the CDR3 reads CASSGGQGNEQFF. For the CDR3, the DNA is TGTGCCAGCAGTGGTGGACAGGGTAATGAGCAGTTCTTC. V usage is TRBV2 and J usage is TRBJ2-1; 8 bases match TRBD1. CDR1 is SNHLY, CDR2 FYNNEI, per germline. The CDR3 sequence is 13 residues long. With 4 bases clipped from V and 7 bases from J, the junction kept 3 bases outside the gene matches.

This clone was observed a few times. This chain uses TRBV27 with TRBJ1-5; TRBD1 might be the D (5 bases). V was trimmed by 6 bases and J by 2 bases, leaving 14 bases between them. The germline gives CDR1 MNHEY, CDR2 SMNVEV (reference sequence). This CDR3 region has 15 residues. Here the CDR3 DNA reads TGTGCCAGCAGGCCCGGGGGTACGGGCAATCAGCCCCAGCATTTT. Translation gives CASRPGGTGNQPQHF.

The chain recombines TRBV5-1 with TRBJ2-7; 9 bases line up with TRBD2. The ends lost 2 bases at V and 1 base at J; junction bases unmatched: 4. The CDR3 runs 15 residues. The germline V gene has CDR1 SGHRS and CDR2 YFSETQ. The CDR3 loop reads CASSLVAGASYEQYF. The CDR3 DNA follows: TGCGCCAGCAGCTTAGTAGCGGGGGCATCCTACGAGCAGTACTTC.

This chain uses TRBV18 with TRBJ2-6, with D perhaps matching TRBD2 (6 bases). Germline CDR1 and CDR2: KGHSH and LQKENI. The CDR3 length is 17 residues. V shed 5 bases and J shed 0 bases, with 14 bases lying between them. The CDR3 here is CASSSGTAFSGANVLTF. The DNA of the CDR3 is TGTGCCAGCTCATCGGGGACTGCCTTCTCTGGGGCCAACGTCCTGACTTTC.

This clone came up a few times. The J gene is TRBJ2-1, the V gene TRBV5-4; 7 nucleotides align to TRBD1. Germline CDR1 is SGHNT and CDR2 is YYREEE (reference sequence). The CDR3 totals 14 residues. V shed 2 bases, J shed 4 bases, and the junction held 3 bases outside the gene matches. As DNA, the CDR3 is TGTGCCAGCAGCTTTCCGGGACAGTACAATGAGCAGTTCTTC. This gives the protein CASSFPGQYNEQFF.